This T cell receptor beta chain was sequenced in a study of T cell responses to AZD1222 COVID-19 vaccine. TCRdb's table, derived via immunoSEQ multiplex PCR, lists solely in-frame clones and lacks some. The data show 130,000 to 150,000 clones, with under 95% seen just once and 1.5% to 2% held by the top ten. Study-level findings and limits: The study sampled repertoires only after the peak T cell response. Dominant at 160-218 and 743-854, vaccine-associated CD4 TCRs also spanned spike.

Remarks on this clone: Its antigen is unidentified.

Trimming removed 6 bases from V and 5 bases from J, with 11 bases in between. CDR1 and CDR2 from the germline V gene are SNHLY and FYNNEI. The CDR3 is 12 residues long. This clonotype was obtained from an adult in good health. This material consisted of peripheral blood, taken on day 0 of AZD1222 vaccination. V gene TRBV2 combines with J gene TRBJ2-7, with D unresolved. CDR3 in DNA: TGTGCCAGCAGGGACGACGGTCACGAGCAGTACTTC. It specifies CASRDDGHEQYF.